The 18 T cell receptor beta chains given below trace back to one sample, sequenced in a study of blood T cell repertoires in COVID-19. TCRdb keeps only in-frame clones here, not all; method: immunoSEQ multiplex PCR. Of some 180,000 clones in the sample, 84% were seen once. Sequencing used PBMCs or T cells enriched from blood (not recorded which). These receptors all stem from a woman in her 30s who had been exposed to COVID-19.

CDR3 coding DNA: TGTGCCAGTAGTCGGGGGTTGTCTGGAAACACCATATATTTT. It specifies CASSRGLSGNTIYF. V usage is TRBV19 and J usage is TRBJ1-3; perhaps TRBD1 as D (5 bases). Germline CDR1 LNHDA, CDR2 SQIVND (reference sequence). The CDR3 spans 14 residues. V lost 5 bases and J 1 base, leaving 9 bases between the germline ends.

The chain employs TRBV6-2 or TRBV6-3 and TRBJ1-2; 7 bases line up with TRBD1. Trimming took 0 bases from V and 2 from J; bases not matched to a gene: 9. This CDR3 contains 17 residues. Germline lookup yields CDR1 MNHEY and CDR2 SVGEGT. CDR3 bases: TGTGCCAGCAGTTACTCCCGCCCGGACAGGCCGAACTATGGCTACACCTTC. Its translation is CASSYSRPDRPNYGYTF.

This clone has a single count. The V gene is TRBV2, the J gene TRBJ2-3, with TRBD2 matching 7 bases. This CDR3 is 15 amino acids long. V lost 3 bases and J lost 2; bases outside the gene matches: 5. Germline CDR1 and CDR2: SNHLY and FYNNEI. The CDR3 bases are TGTGCCAGCAGTGAGAGCGGGGACTCCACAGATACGCAGTATTTT. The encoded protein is CASSESGDSTDTQYF. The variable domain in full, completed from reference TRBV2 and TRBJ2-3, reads EPEVTQTPSHQVTQMGQEVILRCVPISNHLYFYWYRQILGQKVEFLVSFYNNEISEKSEIFDDQFSVERPDGSNFTLKIRSTKLEDSAMYFCASSESGDSTDTQYFGPGTRLTVL.

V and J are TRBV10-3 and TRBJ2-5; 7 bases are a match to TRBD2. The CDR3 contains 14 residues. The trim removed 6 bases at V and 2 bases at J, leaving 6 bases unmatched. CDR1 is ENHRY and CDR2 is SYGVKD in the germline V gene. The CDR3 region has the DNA TGTGCCATCAGAGGCGGGAGTTCACAAGAGACCCAGTACTTC. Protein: CAIRGGSSQETQYF.

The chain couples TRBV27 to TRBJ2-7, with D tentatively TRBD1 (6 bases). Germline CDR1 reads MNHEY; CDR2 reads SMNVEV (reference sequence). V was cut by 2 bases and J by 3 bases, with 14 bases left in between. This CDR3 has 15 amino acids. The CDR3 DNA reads TGTGCCAGCAGTTTAGGCCAGGGGCCTCACTACGAGCAGTACTTC. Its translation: CASSLGQGPHYEQYF.

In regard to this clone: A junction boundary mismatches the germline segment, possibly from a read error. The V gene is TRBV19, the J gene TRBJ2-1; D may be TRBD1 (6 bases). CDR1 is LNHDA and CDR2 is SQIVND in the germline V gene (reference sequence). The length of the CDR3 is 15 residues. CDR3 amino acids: CASKRTAGSWGEQFF. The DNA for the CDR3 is TGTGCTAGTAAGCGGACAGCAGGCTCATGGGGGGAGCAGTTCTTC.

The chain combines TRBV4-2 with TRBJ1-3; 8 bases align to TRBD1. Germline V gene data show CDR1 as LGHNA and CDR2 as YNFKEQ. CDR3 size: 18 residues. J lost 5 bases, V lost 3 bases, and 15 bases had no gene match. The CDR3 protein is CASSQPGNPDRARNTIYF. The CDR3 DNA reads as TGTGCCAGCAGCCAGCCCGGGAACCCGGACAGGGCTAGAAACACCATATATTTT.

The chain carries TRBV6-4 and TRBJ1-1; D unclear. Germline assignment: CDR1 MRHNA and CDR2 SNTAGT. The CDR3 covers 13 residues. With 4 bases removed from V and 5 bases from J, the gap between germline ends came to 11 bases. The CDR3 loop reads CASSVKGGTEAFF. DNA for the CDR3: TGTGCCAGCAGTGTGAAGGGAGGAACTGAAGCTTTCTTT.

The CDR3 nucleotides are TGCGCCAGTGATATTAGCGGGGGATCTGAGACCCAGTACTTC. Protein sequence: CASDISGGSETQYF. The V and J genes are TRBV5-1 and TRBJ2-5; 9 positions match TRBD2. The CDR3 has 14 residues. Germline CDR1 SGHRS, CDR2 YFSETQ. The ends lost 8 bases at V and 5 bases at J; junction bases unmatched: 10.

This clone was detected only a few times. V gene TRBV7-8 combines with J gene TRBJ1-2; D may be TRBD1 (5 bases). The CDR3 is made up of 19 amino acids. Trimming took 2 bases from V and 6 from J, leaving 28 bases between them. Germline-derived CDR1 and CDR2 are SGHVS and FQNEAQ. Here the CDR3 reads CASSLPGRRTLYTDDGYTF. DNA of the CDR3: TGTGCCAGCAGCTTACCAGGGCGGCGGACCCTCTACACGGACGATGGCTACACCTTC.

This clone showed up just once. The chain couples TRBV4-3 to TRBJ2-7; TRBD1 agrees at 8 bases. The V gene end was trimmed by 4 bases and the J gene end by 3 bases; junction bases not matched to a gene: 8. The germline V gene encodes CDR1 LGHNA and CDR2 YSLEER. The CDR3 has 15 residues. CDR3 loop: CASSPDRDNFYEQYF. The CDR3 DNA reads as TGCGCCAGCAGCCCGGACAGGGATAACTTCTACGAGCAGTACTTC.

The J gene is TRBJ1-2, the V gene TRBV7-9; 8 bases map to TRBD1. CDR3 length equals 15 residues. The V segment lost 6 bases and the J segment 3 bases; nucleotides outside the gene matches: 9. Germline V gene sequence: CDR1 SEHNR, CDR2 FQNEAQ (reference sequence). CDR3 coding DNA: TGTGCCAGCAGTCCAGGGGGCGCCCTGGACTATGGCTACACCTTC. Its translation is CASSPGGALDYGYTF.

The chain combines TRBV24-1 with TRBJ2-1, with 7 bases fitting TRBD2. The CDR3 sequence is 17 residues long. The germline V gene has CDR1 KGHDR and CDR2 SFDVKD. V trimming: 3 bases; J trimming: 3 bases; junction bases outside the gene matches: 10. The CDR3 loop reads CATSDGSGTGIYNEQFF. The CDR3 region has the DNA TGTGCCACCAGTGATGGAAGCGGGACTGGGATCTACAATGAGCAGTTCTTC.

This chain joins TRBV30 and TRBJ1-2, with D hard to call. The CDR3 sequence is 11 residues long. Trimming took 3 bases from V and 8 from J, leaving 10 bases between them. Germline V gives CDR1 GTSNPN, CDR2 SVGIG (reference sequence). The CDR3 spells CAWRYTGGYTF. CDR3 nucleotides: TGTGCCTGGAGGTATACCGGGGGCTACACCTTC.

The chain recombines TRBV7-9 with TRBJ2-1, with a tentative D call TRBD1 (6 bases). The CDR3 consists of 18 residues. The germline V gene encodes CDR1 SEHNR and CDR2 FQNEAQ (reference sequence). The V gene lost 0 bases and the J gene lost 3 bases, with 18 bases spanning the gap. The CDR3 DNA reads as TGTGCCAGCAGCTTAGCCCCCACAGGGCCCCTAAACTACAATGAGCAGTTCTTC. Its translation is CASSLAPTGPLNYNEQFF.

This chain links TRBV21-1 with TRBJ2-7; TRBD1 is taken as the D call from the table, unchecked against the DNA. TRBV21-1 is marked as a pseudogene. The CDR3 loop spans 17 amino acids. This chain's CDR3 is CASSTQSSVGQPYEQYF. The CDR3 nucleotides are TGTGCCAGCAGCACCCAAAGTTCTGTCGGACAGCCATACGAGCAGTACTTC.

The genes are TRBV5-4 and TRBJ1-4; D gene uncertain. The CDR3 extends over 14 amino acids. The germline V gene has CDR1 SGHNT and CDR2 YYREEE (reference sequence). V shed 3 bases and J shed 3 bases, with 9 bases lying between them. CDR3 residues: CASSSRRANEKLFF. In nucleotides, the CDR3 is TGTGCCAGCAGCTCGAGACGGGCTAATGAAAAACTGTTTTTT.

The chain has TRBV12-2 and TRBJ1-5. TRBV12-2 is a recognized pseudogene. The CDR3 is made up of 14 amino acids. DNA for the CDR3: TGTGCAAGTCGCTTACCCTCTCCCAATCAGCCCCAGCATTTT. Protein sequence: CASRLPSPNQPQHF.